This T cell receptor beta chain was sequenced for a study of blood T cells in healthy people across ages. The CDR3 contains 17 residues. Germline lookup yields CDR1 LGHNA and CDR2 YNFKEQ. V lost 0 bases and J lost 4; bases outside the gene matches: 8. This clonotype was recorded a few times. Alongside a J-beta primer mix, a sample-barcoded 5' primer served in a second PCR lasting roughly 7 to 11 cycles. TCRdb itself ran the 5' RACE reads through MiXCR, one entry per CDR3 protein. Of over 600,000 distinct CDR3 sequences listed, roughly 21% are singletons. The J gene is TRBJ1-3, the V gene TRBV4-2, with 8 bases lining up with TRBD1. The receptor's source is a man between 65 and 80 years old in good health. Sequenced: blood. The CDR3 DNA follows: TGTGCCAGCAGCCAAGAACTGGGACAGGCCGGGGGAAACACCATATATTTT. Protein product: CASSQELGQAGGNTIYF.